The 26 T cell receptor beta chains presented below share a single source sample, sequenced in a study of blood T cell repertoires in COVID-19. Method: immunoSEQ multiplex PCR; TCRdb's copy keeps in-frame clones and lacks some. The sample lists 95,000 to 150,000 clones, over 80% occurring once. The sequencing sample was made of PBMCs or T cells enriched from blood (not recorded which). The receptor source for this set is a woman in her 30s who had recovered from COVID-19.

The chain has TRBV11-2 and TRBJ2-7; TRBD1 matches 8 bases. The CDR3 is 13 residues long. The germline CDR1 and CDR2 sequences are SGHAT and FQNNGV. The junction had 2 bases not matched to a gene; V was cut back by 3 bases and J by 4 bases. In nucleotides, the CDR3 is TGTGCCAGCAGCTTCGACAGGGGTTACGAGCAGTACTTC. Its protein product is CASSFDRGYEQYF.

The chain uses TRBV6-5 and TRBJ1-1; 7 bases agree with TRBD1. The V gene's germline CDR1 is MNHEY and CDR2 SVGAGI. This CDR3 comprises 15 residues. V dropped 6 bases and J dropped 1; count of bases not matched to a gene: 8. Here the CDR3 reads CASSRQGYTNTEAFF. DNA of the CDR3: TGTGCCAGCAGCCGACAGGGTTACACGAACACTGAAGCTTTCTTT.

V gene TRBV6-5 combines with J gene TRBJ2-6; 7 bases align to TRBD1. This CDR3 is built from 15 residues. Germline V gene sequence: CDR1 MNHEY, CDR2 SVGAGI. The V gene end was trimmed by 6 bases and the J gene end by 1 base; junction bases not matched to a gene: 3. This CDR3 reads CASRRQGSGANVLTF. DNA of the CDR3: TGTGCCAGCAGGAGACAGGGATCTGGGGCCAACGTCCTGACTTTC.

The chain links TRBV18 to TRBJ1-2; D uncertain. The germline V gene encodes CDR1 KGHSH and CDR2 LQKENI. V lost 3 bases and J 8 bases, leaving 13 bases between the germline ends. The CDR3 has 13 amino acids. The CDR3 loop is CASSPLEDAGYTF. CDR3 nucleotide sequence: TGTGCCAGCTCACCCCTGGAGGATGCCGGCTACACCTTC.

The chain links TRBV6-5 to TRBJ2-1; 9 nucleotides align to TRBD2. The V gene end was trimmed by 7 bases and the J gene end by 1 base; junction bases not matched to a gene: 5. This CDR3 is 15 amino acids long. Germline values: CDR1 MNHEY, CDR2 SVGAGI. The CDR3 DNA follows: TGTGCCAGCATTCCTAGCGGGATTTCCTACAATGAGCAGTTCTTC. Translated, it gives CASIPSGISYNEQFF.

This chain links TRBV6-5 with TRBJ1-5; possibly TRBD1 for D (6 bases). From germline, CDR1 is MNHEY and CDR2 SVGAGI. V lost 7 bases to trimming and J lost 0 bases, with 13 bases between them. This CDR3 is built from 15 residues. CDR3 in amino acids: CASTTQGYSNQPQHF. The CDR3 nucleotides are TGTGCCAGCACCACACAGGGCTATAGCAATCAGCCCCAGCATTTT.

This CDR3 is CASSRWSGRAQETQYF. CDR3 DNA: TGTGCCAGCAGCCGCTGGAGCGGGAGGGCCCAAGAGACCCAGTACTTC. This rearrangement joins TRBV3-1 (or the pseudogene TRBV3-2) to TRBJ2-5, with 10 bases identical to TRBD2. The CDR3 consists of 16 residues. The V and J ends lost 4 bases and 1 base, in that order; junction bases with no gene match: 6. Germline assignment: CDR1 LGHDT and CDR2 YNNKEL (reference sequence).

This chain connects TRBV9 to TRBJ2-7, with TRBD2 matching over 7 bases. The CDR3 has 15 amino acids. The V gene's germline CDR1 is SGDLS and CDR2 YYNGEE. V dropped 0 bases and J dropped 1; count of bases not matched to a gene: 4. The CDR3 spells CASSVDTSESYEQYF. CDR3 bases: TGTGCCAGCAGCGTAGATACTAGCGAATCCTACGAGCAGTACTTC.

This clone came up a few times. The chain is built from TRBV2 and TRBJ1-6; maybe TRBD1 (6 bases). This CDR3 is 14 amino acids long. Trimming left V 4 bases short and J 8 bases short, with 12 bases between. In germline, CDR1 is SNHLY, CDR2 FYNNEI. The CDR3 spells CASSVGQGYSPLHF. The CDR3 DNA follows: TGTGCCAGCAGTGTAGGGCAGGGGTATTCACCCCTCCACTTT.

The chain joins TRBV4-1 to TRBJ2-2; 7 bases line up with TRBD2. V was clipped by 6 bases and J by 3 bases; unmatched bases: 10. The CDR3 has 16 amino acids. CDR1 and CDR2 (germline): MGHRA, YSYEKL. CDR3 sequence (DNA): TGCGCCAGCAGGCCCTCAAGACTAGCATACACCGGGGAGCTGTTTTTT. Translation: CASRPSRLAYTGELFF.

The J gene is TRBJ1-1, the V gene TRBV30; D is uncertain. The CDR3 is made up of 14 amino acids. Trimming shortened V by 0 bases and J by 4 bases, and 12 bases separated the two germline ends. Germline V gene sequence: CDR1 GTSNPN, CDR2 SVGIG (reference sequence). CDR3 sequence (DNA): TGTGCCTGGAGTGTAATTCGGGTGTCCACTGAAGCTTTCTTT. Translating gives CAWSVIRVSTEAFF.

This chain joins TRBV27 and TRBJ2-1, with TRBD1 matching over 10 bases. The germline gives CDR1 MNHEY, CDR2 SMNVEV (reference sequence). After removal of 3 bases from V and 9 bases from J, the junction contained 5 bases not matched to a gene. CDR3 length equals 14 residues. As DNA, the CDR3 is TGTGCCAGCAGTTTCGACAGGGGGCGGGGTGAGCAGTTCTTC. Amino acids: CASSFDRGRGEQFF.

The V call is TRBV27, the J call TRBJ2-7; 7 positions agree with TRBD2. Per the germline V gene, CDR1 is MNHEY and CDR2 is SMNVEV (reference sequence). The CDR3 loop spans 16 amino acids. The V gene end was trimmed by 6 bases and the J gene end by 2 bases; junction bases not matched to a gene: 13. For the CDR3, the DNA is TGTGCCAGCAGCCCAACCTCGGGACTATTCGCCTACGAGCAGTACTTC. Residues: CASSPTSGLFAYEQYF.

The sample holds a few counts of this clone. The rearrangement uses TRBV25-1 and TRBJ2-7, with D possibly being TRBD2 (6 bases). The CDR3 extends over 12 amino acids. Trimming took 10 bases from V and 3 from J, leaving 13 bases between them. From germline, CDR1 is MGHDK and CDR2 SYGVNS. The CDR3 region has the DNA TGTGCCACAAAACGGGAGAACTACGAGCAGTACTTC. Protein sequence: CATKRENYEQYF.

The chain joins TRBV4-1 to TRBJ1-2, with TRBD1 as a possible D gene (6 bases). V lost 1 base and J 8 bases, leaving 14 bases between the germline ends. The CDR3 runs to 14 residues. Germline V CDR1 and CDR2: MGHRA, YSYEKL. The CDR3 loop is CASSQGLRGKGYTF. The CDR3, as DNA: TGCGCCAGCAGCCAAGGCCTCAGGGGAAAGGGCTACACCTTC.

CDR3 region: CASSQSRSQETQYF. CDR3 in DNA: TGTGCCAGCAGCCAAAGTCGGTCCCAAGAGACCCAGTACTTC. This chain connects TRBV7-2 to TRBJ2-5; D uncertain. The germline gives CDR1 SGHTA, CDR2 FQGNSA. This CDR3 spans 14 amino acids. V was trimmed by 5 bases and J by 1 base, leaving 11 bases between them.

This clone occurred many times. The chain has TRBV4-3 and TRBJ2-1, with a possible D match to TRBD1 (5 bases). Germline V lookup: CDR1 LGHNA, CDR2 YSLEER. Trimming removed 0 bases from V and 4 bases from J, with 13 bases in between. CDR3 length equals 16 residues. CDR3 residues: CASSQDAGSVYNEQFF. The CDR3 nucleotides are TGCGCCAGCAGCCAAGATGCAGGGTCCGTATACAATGAGCAGTTCTTC.

V gene TRBV4-2 combines with J gene TRBJ2-5; the match to TRBD2 covers 12 bases. Germline CDR1 LGHNA, CDR2 YNFKEQ. V lost 4 bases, J lost 5 bases, and 17 bases stayed unmatched. This CDR3 region has 19 residues. This CDR3 is CASSLPHQRASGRAETQYF. CDR3 bases: TGTGCCAGCAGCCTACCCCATCAACGGGCTAGCGGGAGGGCGGAGACCCAGTACTTC.

V is TRBV4-2 and J is TRBJ2-2; 8 bases match TRBD1. The CDR3 sequence is 17 residues long. Trimming removed 1 base from V and 1 base from J; junction bases left unmatched: 5. CDR1 is LGHNA and CDR2 is YNFKEQ in the germline V gene. CDR3 sequence reads: CASSQVIRGLNTGELFF. The CDR3, as DNA: TGTGCCAGCAGCCAAGTAATCAGGGGGCTGAACACCGGGGAGCTGTTTTTT.

CDR3 coding DNA: TGCGCCAGCAGCCAAGATCTGGCAGGGGGCCATTCACCCCTCCACTTT. Its translation: CASSQDLAGGHSPLHF. The chain couples TRBV4-3 to TRBJ1-6; 8 bases fit TRBD1. The germline V gene encodes CDR1 LGHNA and CDR2 YSLEER. The CDR3 is 16 residues long. After removal of 0 bases from V and 8 bases from J, the junction contained 6 bases not matched to a gene.

This clone appeared a single time. V usage is TRBV6-5 and J usage is TRBJ1-2, with a possible D match to TRBD1 (6 bases). The CDR3 is 14 residues long. CDR1 MNHEY and CDR2 SVGAGI come from the germline V gene. V gave up 6 bases and J gave up 5 bases, with 16 bases separating them. Here the CDR3 reads CASSAGGGIYGYTF. The CDR3 DNA follows: TGTGCCAGCAGCGCGGGGGGGGGCATTTATGGCTACACCTTC.

This clone appeared once. V gene TRBV30 combines with J gene TRBJ1-3; D uncertain. Germline V gene data show CDR1 as GTSNPN and CDR2 as SVGIG (reference sequence). Between the trimmed V and J ends, which lost 8 bases and 0 bases, there was a span of 14 bases. The CDR3 loop spans 14 amino acids. As DNA, the CDR3 is TGTGCCCACCGGGGTGACTCCTCTGGAAACACCATATATTTT. Amino acids: CAHRGDSSGNTIYF.

The rearrangement uses TRBV5-1 and TRBJ1-1; 11 bases fit TRBD1. The V and J ends lost 4 bases and 3 bases, in that order; junction bases with no gene match: 5. Germline loops: CDR1 SGHRS, CDR2 YFSETQ. This CDR3 has 15 residues. In nucleotides, the CDR3 is TGCGCCAGCAGCCTAGGGACAGGGGGATACACTGAAGCTTTCTTT. Its translation is CASSLGTGGYTEAFF.

A single count supports this clone. The V call is TRBV3-1 (or the pseudogene TRBV3-2), the J call TRBJ2-5; TRBD2 matches 9 bases. Germline lookup yields CDR1 LGHDT and CDR2 YNNKEL (reference sequence). V gave up 4 bases and J gave up 5 bases; unmatched junction bases: 23. The CDR3 loop spans 20 amino acids. The DNA for the CDR3 is TGTGCCAGCAGCCTCCTAGGAGCGGGCGGGAGGGCCAGTGTTGTCGAGACCCAGTACTTC. Translation: CASSLLGAGGRASVVETQYF.

A single count supports this clone. This chain connects TRBV25-1 to TRBJ2-7, with TRBD1 matching over 7 bases. Germline-derived CDR1 and CDR2 are MGHDK and SYGVNS. This CDR3 spans 13 amino acids. J gave up 6 bases and V 5 bases, and 7 bases lay outside the gene matches. The CDR3: CASSPTGYGEQYF. CDR3 DNA: TGTGCCAGCAGTCCGACAGGGTACGGCGAGCAGTACTTC.

This clone was found once. The chain recombines TRBV28 with TRBJ1-2; possibly TRBD1 for D (6 bases). The V gene lost 7 bases and the J gene lost 0 bases, with 18 bases spanning the gap. Germline V lookup: CDR1 MDHEN, CDR2 SYDVKM. The CDR3 length is 16 residues. CDR3 protein: CASISGGAAPNYGYTF. The DNA of the CDR3 is TGTGCCAGCATTAGTGGGGGGGCGGCGCCTAACTATGGCTACACCTTC.